This T cell receptor beta chain was observed in a study of blood T cell repertoires in COVID-19. Measured with immunoSEQ multiplex PCR; TCRdb has only the in-frame clones, and not every one. The table shows fewer than 300,000 clones, with 80% to 90% occurring only once. The sample comprised PBMCs or T cells enriched from blood (not recorded which). The source of this sequence is a woman in her twenties or thirties who had recovered from COVID-19.

CDR3 region: CASSPRGVNQPQHF. In nucleotides, the CDR3 is TGTGCCAGCAGCCCCCGGGGAGTGAATCAGCCCCAGCATTTT. The gene calls are TRBV4-2 and TRBJ1-5; no firm D call. This CDR3 is 14 amino acids long. The V gene's germline CDR1 is LGHNA and CDR2 YNFKEQ. Trimming took off 4 bases at V and 4 bases at J, with 11 bases between the two ends.